Following are 14 T cell receptor beta chains from one sample sequenced in a study of radiotherapy plus CTLA-4 blockade in lung cancer. Clones were read by immunoSEQ multiplex PCR, and TCRdb kept only the in-frame ones, dropping some. Of 70,000 to 95,000 clones in the sample, approximately 86% were seen once. Sequenced here: peripheral blood, sampled from a patient treated with radiotherapy plus ipilimumab. The receptor set was obtained from a human donor with non-small cell lung cancer that progressed on radiotherapy plus ipilimumab.

The chain couples TRBV7-8 to TRBJ1-6, with 7 nucleotides matching TRBD1. Germline loops: CDR1 SGHVS, CDR2 FQNEAQ. Germline trimming cut 8 bases from V and 5 bases from J; bases unmatched to any gene: 3. The CDR3 contains 13 residues. CDR3 sequence reads: CASGQVNNSPLHF. DNA of the CDR3: TGTGCCAGCGGACAGGTGAATAATTCACCCCTCCACTTT.

The chain joins TRBV15 to TRBJ1-2; TRBD1 agrees at 8 bases. V gave up 0 bases and J gave up 4 bases; unmatched junction bases: 7. CDR1 and CDR2 from the germline V gene are LNHNV and YYDKDF (reference sequence). CDR3 length equals 16 residues. CDR3 coding DNA: TGTGCCACCAGCAGAGATCAGAGACAGGGGATCTATGGCTACACCTTC. It translates to CATSRDQRQGIYGYTF.

This clone was seen just once. The chain employs TRBV28 and TRBJ2-7; 9 nucleotides align to TRBD2. With V trimmed by 7 bases and J by 5 bases, 12 bases remained unmatched. The CDR3 is made up of 15 amino acids. Germline V gives CDR1 MDHEN, CDR2 SYDVKM. CDR3 sequence reads: CASNTISGSLHEQYF. The CDR3 bases are TGTGCCAGCAACACCATTAGCGGGAGTCTCCACGAGCAGTACTTC.

V gene TRBV25-1 combines with J gene TRBJ1-2; 9 nucleotides align to TRBD1. CDR3 size: 13 residues. J lost 3 bases, V lost 10 bases, and 6 bases had no gene match. Germline values: CDR1 MGHDK, CDR2 SYGVNS. CDR3 sequence: CATQDRGYYGYTF. CDR3 in DNA: TGTGCCACCCAGGACAGGGGTTACTATGGCTACACCTTC.

The chain is built from TRBV2 and TRBJ1-1; D is unclear. This CDR3 region has 13 residues. V gave up 4 bases and J gave up 1 base, with 7 bases separating them. Germline values: CDR1 SNHLY, CDR2 FYNNEI. The CDR3 spells CASSGRQNTEAFF. In DNA form, the CDR3 reads TGTGCCAGCAGTGGGCGCCAGAACACTGAAGCTTTCTTT.

This chain links TRBV4-1 with TRBJ2-4; D remains unclear. V dropped 1 base and J dropped 8 bases, with 12 bases sitting between them. This CDR3 contains 14 residues. The germline CDR1 and CDR2 sequences are MGHRA and YSYEKL. The CDR3 region has the DNA TGCGCCAGCAGCCAAGTACATATTCAGGACATTCAGTACTTC. Translated: CASSQVHIQDIQYF.

V is TRBV4-1 and J is TRBJ1-2, with 9 bases lining up with TRBD1. The trim removed 2 bases at V and 0 bases at J, leaving 10 bases unmatched. CDR1 MGHRA and CDR2 YSYEKL come from the germline V gene. This CDR3 is built from 18 residues. This CDR3 reads CASSQTLITGGTNYGYTF. Here the CDR3 DNA reads TGCGCCAGCAGCCAAACCCTAATCACAGGGGGCACTAACTATGGCTACACCTTC.

With respect to this clone: An end of the junction does not agree with germline; a read error may underlie this. Distinct nucleotide sequences in the sample also encode this CDR3. The V gene is TRBV2, the J gene TRBJ1-2; D call uncertain. Germline CDR1 SNHLY, CDR2 FYNNEI. The CDR3 covers 14 residues. This CDR3 reads CASIVRRTNYGYTF. Here the CDR3 DNA reads TGCGCCAGTATAGTCCGCCGAACTAACTATGGCTACACCTTC.

V usage is TRBV15 and J usage is TRBJ1-1; D perhaps matches TRBD1 (5 bases). This CDR3 has 14 amino acids. Germline CDR1 reads LNHNV; CDR2 reads YYDKDF (reference sequence). V lost 0 bases to trimming and J lost 4 bases, with 9 bases between them. The CDR3 region is CATSRDGQITEAFF. In DNA, the CDR3 is TGTGCCACCAGCAGAGACGGACAAATCACTGAAGCTTTCTTT.

J is TRBJ1-2 and V is TRBV28, with 11 bases aligning to TRBD1. V dropped 2 bases and J dropped 7; count of bases not matched to a gene: 6. CDR1 is MDHEN and CDR2 is SYDVKM in the germline V gene. The CDR3 totals 15 residues. This CDR3 is CASSLQDRGHGGYTF. The CDR3 DNA reads as TGTGCCAGCAGTTTACAGGACAGGGGGCATGGTGGCTACACCTTC.

The V gene is TRBV21-1, the J gene TRBJ2-7; TRBD1 reflects the table's D call only, with no check against the DNA. TRBV21-1 is an annotated pseudogene. CDR3 size: 17 residues. The CDR3 is CASSYRDRREGNYEQYF. The CDR3 region has the DNA TGTGCCAGCAGCTACCGGGACAGAAGGGAAGGGAACTACGAGCAGTACTTC.

The chain carries TRBV6-6 and TRBJ1-4, with 8 bases lining up with TRBD1. Germline CDR1 reads MNHNY; CDR2 reads SVGAGI (reference sequence). The CDR3 has 13 residues. The CDR3 bases are TGTGCAGCACATACAGGGGGATCTGAAAAACTGTTTTTT. It yields the protein CAAHTGGSEKLFF.

The chain combines TRBV4-3 with TRBJ1-2; D is uncertain. The CDR3 length is 13 residues. The germline V and J ends were trimmed by 0 bases and 4 bases, with 6 bases remaining between them. Germline loops: CDR1 LGHNA, CDR2 YSLEER. The CDR3 protein is CASSQDSGYGYTF. The DNA for the CDR3 is TGCGCCAGCAGCCAAGATTCCGGCTATGGCTACACCTTC.

The chain uses TRBV7-3 and TRBJ2-1, with 7 bases identical to TRBD2. Germline-derived CDR1 and CDR2 are SGHTA and FQGTGA. The junction had 9 bases not matched to a gene; V was cut back by 5 bases and J by 5 bases. The CDR3 sequence is 15 residues long. CDR3 DNA: TGTGCCAGCAGCACCACCGGGAGCGGGAACAATGAGCAGTTCTTC. This sequence encodes CASSTTGSGNNEQFF.